A single sample is the source of the 27 T cell receptor beta chains below, sequenced in a study of blood T cell repertoires in COVID-19 (dated by TCRdb to 2020 to 2021). The library was prepared using the immunoSEQ multiplex PCR assay. TCRdb provides this immuneACCESS table in a form limited to in-frame rearrangements. Some clones are lacking; in checked studies, under half of them reflect an unresolved V gene, and why the rest are absent is not known. For this sample the table gives about 140,000 clones, of which around 83% were detected only once. The ten largest clones capture under 10% of the sample. Input material: peripheral blood. All receptors derive from a young man with COVID-19, enrolled during active disease.

This sequence joins TRBV6-4 and TRBJ2-1; TRBD2 agrees at 10 bases. CDR1 is MRHNA and CDR2 is SNTAGT in the germline V gene. The CDR3 contains 16 residues. Losses at the gene ends were 2 bases for V and 7 bases for J; bases not matched to a gene: 8. The CDR3 loop reads CASSDGGAAGGNEQFF. In DNA form, the CDR3 reads TGTGCCAGCAGTGACGGTGGGGCAGCGGGAGGGAATGAGCAGTTCTTC.

The chain has TRBV7-2 and TRBJ1-4; a weak D match, TRBD1 (6 bases). Germline-derived CDR1 and CDR2 are SGHTA and FQGNSA. V was trimmed by 5 bases and J by 10 bases, leaving 17 bases between them. The CDR3 totals 14 residues. CDR3 sequence reads: CASSLPSRGGKLFF. DNA of the CDR3: TGTGCCAGCAGCCTCCCGTCCCGAGGGGGAAAACTGTTTTTT.

The V and J genes are TRBV27 and TRBJ1-2, with a possible D match to TRBD1 (6 bases). V lost 8 bases, J lost 4 bases, and 14 bases lay in between. The length of the CDR3 is 13 residues. In germline, CDR1 is MNHEY, CDR2 SMNVEV (reference sequence). CDR3 residues: CASSTVGGYGYTF. The CDR3 bases are TGTGCCAGCTCGACAGTAGGGGGCTATGGCTACACCTTC.

The chain recombines TRBV9 with TRBJ1-6; 12 nucleotides agree with TRBD1. The germline V gene encodes CDR1 SGDLS and CDR2 YYNGEE. With 4 bases clipped from V and 11 bases from J, the junction kept 4 bases outside the gene matches. This CDR3 comprises 14 residues. The CDR3 reads CASSTGQGATPLHF. The CDR3, as DNA: TGTGCCAGCAGCACGGGACAGGGGGCAACACCCCTCCACTTT.

The CDR3 here is CASSVGQGSTEAFF. The DNA of the CDR3 is TGTGCCAGCAGCGTAGGACAGGGGTCCACTGAAGCTTTCTTT. V and J are TRBV9 and TRBJ1-1; 8 bases agree with TRBD1. The J segment lost 4 bases and the V segment lost 0 bases, leaving 2 bases of the junction unmatched. Germline V gives CDR1 SGDLS, CDR2 YYNGEE. The CDR3 has 14 amino acids. The entire variable domain, with the rest obtained from reference TRBV9 and TRBJ1-1, is as follows: DSGVTQTPKHLITATGQRVTLRCSPRSGDLSVYWYQQSLDQGLQFLIQYYNGEERAKGNILERFSAQQFPDLHSELNLSSLELGDSALYFCASSVGQGSTEAFFGQGTRLTVV.

This clone was seen only once. The chain carries TRBV5-1 and TRBJ2-6; 7 nucleotides align to TRBD2. Germline CDR1 reads SGHRS; CDR2 reads YFSETQ. The CDR3 totals 21 residues. V lost 3 bases to trimming and J lost 2 bases; unmatched junction nucleotides: 20. CDR3 residues: CASSWGGSLDLGRAGANVLTF. DNA of the CDR3: TGCGCCAGCAGCTGGGGAGGGTCACTGGACTTAGGGCGTGCTGGGGCCAACGTCCTGACTTTC.

The J gene is TRBJ2-4, the V gene TRBV5-1, with 8 bases that match TRBD1. Germline V gene sequence: CDR1 SGHRS, CDR2 YFSETQ. Trimming took 6 bases from V and 12 from J; bases not matched to a gene: 14. The CDR3 spans 14 residues. The CDR3 region is CASTPSDRAYNQYF. DNA of the CDR3: TGCGCCAGCACCCCCTCGGACAGGGCCTATAATCAGTACTTC.

The chain has TRBV5-6 and TRBJ1-4, with 9 bases fitting TRBD1. V shed 4 bases and J 6 bases; nucleotides not matched to a gene: 4. The CDR3 has 14 amino acids. Germline values: CDR1 SGHDT, CDR2 YYEEEE. The CDR3 nucleotides read TGTGCCAGCAGCCTCTGGACAGGGGATGAAAAACTGTTTTTT. Its protein is CASSLWTGDEKLFF.

The J gene is TRBJ2-7, the V gene TRBV30, with D tentatively TRBD2 (5 bases). The CDR3 length is 12 residues. Trimming cost V 5 bases and J 5 bases, with 13 bases left between them. Germline-derived CDR1 and CDR2 are GTSNPN and SVGIG (reference sequence). CDR3 bases: TGTGCCTGGGACGGGCGGGTGCACGAGCAGTACTTC. Its protein product is CAWDGRVHEQYF.

CDR3 coding DNA: TGTGCCAGCAGACCGGGGGGCCTCACGAACGAAAATACGCAGTATTTT. It yields the protein CASRPGGLTNENTQYF. The chain carries TRBV21-1 and TRBJ2-3; no check of the table's D call, TRBD2, against the DNA was made. TRBV21-1 is deemed a pseudogene. There are 16 residues in the CDR3.

The chain is built from TRBV6-5 and TRBJ2-7; weak D call: TRBD2 (5 bases). The CDR3 sequence is 13 residues long. The V end was cut by 7 bases, the J end by 2 bases, with 12 bases between. Germline V gene sequence: CDR1 MNHEY, CDR2 SVGAGI. CDR3 bases: TGTGCCAGCACCTCTGAACTAGCCTACGAGCAGTACTTC. Residues: CASTSELAYEQYF.

This chain joins TRBV19 and TRBJ1-1; D ambiguous. Between the trimmed V and J ends, which lost 4 bases and 1 base, there was a span of 7 bases. From germline, CDR1 is LNHDA and CDR2 SQIVND (reference sequence). CDR3 length equals 13 residues. CDR3 residues: CASSRGPNTEAFF. The CDR3 DNA is TGTGCCAGTAGTAGAGGCCCGAACACTGAAGCTTTCTTT.

The genes are TRBV11-2 and TRBJ1-3; possibly TRBD1 for D (5 bases). Trimming cost V 5 bases and J 3 bases, with 14 bases left between them. The CDR3 consists of 15 residues. The V gene's germline CDR1 is SGHAT and CDR2 FQNNGV. This CDR3 is CASSVTDTGGNTIYF. CDR3 DNA sequence: TGTGCCAGCAGCGTAACGGACACAGGTGGAAACACCATATATTTT. The full variable domain, its missing parts supplied by reference TRBV11-2 and TRBJ1-3, is EAGVAQSPRYKIIEKRQSVAFWCNPISGHATLYWYQQILGQGPKLLIQFQNNGVVDDSQLPKDRFSAERLKGVDSTLKIQPAKLEDSAVYLCASSVTDTGGNTIYFGEGSWLTVV.

This sequence joins TRBV4-1 and TRBJ2-6; TRBD2 is a possible D gene (5 bases). Deletions cut 1 base from V and 2 bases from J, with 12 bases between. Per germline, CDR1 MGHRA and CDR2 YSYEKL. The CDR3 loop spans 17 amino acids. The CDR3 loop reads CASSQGTGLAGANVLTF. DNA of the CDR3: TGCGCCAGCAGCCAAGGGACGGGGTTGGCTGGGGCCAACGTCCTGACTTTC.

In its sample, this clone was seen once. The chain employs TRBV6-6 and TRBJ2-5, with a possible D match to TRBD2 (5 bases). CDR1 is MNHNY and CDR2 is SVGAGI in the germline V gene (reference sequence). The CDR3 is 14 residues long. Trimming took off 7 bases at V and 4 bases at J, with 16 bases between the two ends. CDR3 in amino acids: CASTYGVGRETQYF. The CDR3 DNA reads TGTGCCAGCACCTATGGAGTGGGGAGAGAGACCCAGTACTTC.

With regard to this clone: This may be a read error: a much more frequent sequence differs by one nucleotide. V gene TRBV5-6 combines with J gene TRBJ1-5, with D perhaps matching TRBD1 (5 bases). This CDR3 region has 14 residues. Trimming took off 0 bases at V and 1 base at J, with 5 bases between the two ends. Germline loops: CDR1 SGHDT, CDR2 YYEEEE. CDR3 sequence reads: CASSLGQSNQPQHF. The CDR3 nucleotides are TGTGCCAGCAGCTTGGGACAGAGCAATCAGCCCCAGCATTTT.

The chain recombines TRBV4-3 with TRBJ2-3; D perhaps matches TRBD2 (6 bases). V was pared by 2 bases and J by 3 bases, with 12 bases between. The CDR3 loop spans 15 amino acids. Germline CDR1 and CDR2: LGHNA and YSLEER. The chain's CDR3 is CASSQLGGDTDTQYF. CDR3 in DNA: TGCGCCAGCAGCCAATTGGGGGGAGATACAGATACGCAGTATTTT.

The rearrangement joins TRBV5-6 to TRBJ2-1; a possible D gene is TRBD1 (5 bases). CDR1 and CDR2 (germline): SGHDT, YYEEEE. This CDR3 has 16 residues. V was trimmed by 0 bases and J by 3 bases, leaving 13 bases between them. CDR3 coding DNA: TGTGCCAGCAGCTTGGGGTCAGGGTGGCACTACAATGAGCAGTTCTTC. The encoded protein is CASSLGSGWHYNEQFF. The full variable domain, its missing parts supplied by reference TRBV5-6 and TRBJ2-1, is DAGVTQSPTHLIKTRGQQVTLRCSPKSGHDTVSWYQQALGQGPQFIFQYYEEEERQRGNFPDRFSGHQFPNYSSELNVNALLLGDSALYLCASSLGSGWHYNEQFFGPGTRLTVL.

The table lists this clone with a few counts. This chain connects TRBV13 to TRBJ2-7, with a possible D match to TRBD2 (6 bases). Deletions cut 4 bases from V and 2 bases from J, with 15 bases between. Germline loops: CDR1 PRHDT, CDR2 FYEKMQ (reference sequence). The CDR3 consists of 15 residues. CDR3 loop: CASSSPRGATYEQYF. The CDR3 DNA is TGTGCCAGCAGCTCCCCCCGCGGGGCCACCTACGAGCAGTACTTC.

This chain connects TRBV7-2 to TRBJ2-7; no reliable D call. CDR3 length: 12 amino acids. The germline CDR1 and CDR2 sequences are SGHTA and FQGNSA. The germline V and J ends were trimmed by 6 bases and 4 bases, with 10 bases remaining between them. CDR3 sequence: CASRQPGYEQYF. As DNA, the CDR3 is TGTGCCAGCAGGCAACCCGGTTACGAGCAGTACTTC.

This rearrangement joins TRBV5-5 to TRBJ2-7; 8 bases align to TRBD2. Trimming cost V 0 bases and J 2 bases; bases outside gene matches: 10. CDR3 length: 17 residues. Germline V CDR1 and CDR2: SGHKS, YYEKEE (reference sequence). The CDR3 spells CASSLALAGRETYEQYF. The CDR3 region has the DNA TGTGCCAGCAGCTTGGCATTAGCGGGAAGGGAAACCTACGAGCAGTACTTC.

The CDR3 nucleotides read TGCGCCAGCAGCCAGGACTACAGTGCAACTAATGAAAAACTGTTTTTT. Its protein is CASSQDYSATNEKLFF. V gene TRBV4-1 combines with J gene TRBJ1-4; D is ambiguous. Trimming removed 3 bases from V and 0 bases from J, with 11 bases in between. CDR1 is MGHRA, CDR2 YSYEKL, per germline. CDR3 length equals 16 residues.

This clone was seen more than once but under ten times. This chain links TRBV4-3 with TRBJ2-2; 7 bases agree with TRBD1. Germline CDR1 reads LGHNA; CDR2 reads YSLEER. V trimming: 0 bases; J trimming: 5 bases; junction bases outside the gene matches: 9. The CDR3 loop spans 17 amino acids. CDR3 protein: CASSQDRNRGMTGELFF. CDR3 DNA sequence: TGCGCCAGCAGCCAAGATCGGAACAGGGGTATGACCGGGGAGCTGTTTTTT.

The CDR3 DNA sequence: TGCGCCAGCAGCTTGGTTGGCAGGCCCAGGAAAGAGACCCAGTACTTC. This codes for CASSLVGRPRKETQYF. The V call is TRBV5-1, the J call TRBJ2-5; D is unclear. Deletions cut 0 bases from V and 3 bases from J, with 15 bases between. This CDR3 contains 16 residues. Germline V gives CDR1 SGHRS, CDR2 YFSETQ.

This chain joins TRBV18 and TRBJ2-1, with D possibly being TRBD1 (5 bases). The CDR3 has 14 residues. From germline, CDR1 is KGHSH and CDR2 LQKENI. Between the trimmed V and J ends, which lost 3 bases and 9 bases, there was a span of 15 bases. Here the CDR3 reads CASSPGYPQAEQFF. In nucleotides, the CDR3 is TGTGCCAGCTCACCCGGCTACCCACAGGCTGAGCAGTTCTTC. The whole variable domain, remainder taken from reference TRBV18 and TRBJ2-1, is NAGVMQNPRHLVRRRGQEARLRCSPMKGHSHVYWYRQLPEEGLKFMVYLQKENIIDESGMPKERFSAEFPKEGPSILRIQQVVRGDSAAYFCASSPGYPQAEQFFGPGTRLTVL.

This chain uses TRBV5-5 with TRBJ1-1; D not resolved. In germline, CDR1 is SGHKS, CDR2 YYEKEE (reference sequence). CDR3 length: 13 amino acids. V was pared by 4 bases and J by 6 bases, with 13 bases between. The DNA of the CDR3 is TGTGCCAGCAGCACGATACGAGGATCTGAAGCTTTCTTT. This encodes CASSTIRGSEAFF.

The chain is built from TRBV4-2 and TRBJ1-3; TRBD1 might be the D (5 bases). This CDR3 is 15 amino acids long. V was cut by 7 bases and J by 2 bases, with 15 bases left in between. Per germline, CDR1 LGHNA and CDR2 YNFKEQ. CDR3 in DNA: TGTGCCAGCAAACAGGCTTTTGGAGCTGGAAACACCATATATTTT. It yields the protein CASKQAFGAGNTIYF.